This T cell receptor (beta chain) was retrieved from a study of identifying expanded T cells in peripheral blood. Findings and limits, study-wide: Clone count variance between roughly two-week samples rose with total template count. Over around two and four weeks, about 17 and 20 clones changed, versus around 1.3 between replicates.

For this clone: What it recognizes is unknown.

Method: immunoSEQ multiplex PCR; TCRdb's copy keeps in-frame clones and lacks some. The top ten hold 15% to 20% of the sample, which has approximately 100,000 clones, approximately 90% seen once. The receptor comes from a person aged 18 to 75 in good health. The sample was blood.

The CDR3 loop reads CSVQGRGLAEAFF. In nucleotides, the CDR3 is TGCAGCGTTCAGGGGAGGGGGCTGGCTGAAGCTTTCTTT. The chain has TRBV29-1 and TRBJ1-1, with TRBD1 identical over 7 bases. CDR3 length equals 13 residues. Germline V gene sequence: CDR1 SQVTM, CDR2 ANQGSEA. The V segment lost 5 bases and the J segment 6 bases; nucleotides outside the gene matches: 9.